This T cell receptor beta chain was captured in a study of blood T cell repertoires in COVID-19. Original processing methods: Reference gene primers were amplified, and this amplification served to estimate nucleated cell counts. The assay was immunoSEQ multiplex PCR, and TCRdb's table has in-frame clones only and misses some. The V and J calls and clone size were taken over from that table, and D and trimming were inferred from the DNA. The repertoire has just under 65,000 clones, over 65% of them found once; the top ten carry over 12%. V shed 0 bases and J shed 7 bases, with 10 bases lying between them. The CDR3 length is 14 residues. The germline V gene has CDR1 SGDLS and CDR2 YYNGEE.

This TCR came from a man aged 55 to 70 with COVID-19, enrolled during active disease. The chain has TRBV9 and TRBJ2-2; D might be TRBD1 (5 bases). The sequencing input was peripheral blood. In DNA, the CDR3 is TGTGCCAGCAGCGTAGAGGCCCAGGGCGGGGAGCTGTTTTTT. Its protein is CASSVEAQGGELFF. Drawing the rest from reference TRBV9 and TRBJ2-2, the complete variable domain is DSGVTQTPKHLITATGQRVTLRCSPRSGDLSVYWYQQSLDQGLQFLIQYYNGEERAKGNILERFSAQQFPDLHSELNLSSLELGDSALYFCASSVEAQGGELFFGEGSRLTVL.